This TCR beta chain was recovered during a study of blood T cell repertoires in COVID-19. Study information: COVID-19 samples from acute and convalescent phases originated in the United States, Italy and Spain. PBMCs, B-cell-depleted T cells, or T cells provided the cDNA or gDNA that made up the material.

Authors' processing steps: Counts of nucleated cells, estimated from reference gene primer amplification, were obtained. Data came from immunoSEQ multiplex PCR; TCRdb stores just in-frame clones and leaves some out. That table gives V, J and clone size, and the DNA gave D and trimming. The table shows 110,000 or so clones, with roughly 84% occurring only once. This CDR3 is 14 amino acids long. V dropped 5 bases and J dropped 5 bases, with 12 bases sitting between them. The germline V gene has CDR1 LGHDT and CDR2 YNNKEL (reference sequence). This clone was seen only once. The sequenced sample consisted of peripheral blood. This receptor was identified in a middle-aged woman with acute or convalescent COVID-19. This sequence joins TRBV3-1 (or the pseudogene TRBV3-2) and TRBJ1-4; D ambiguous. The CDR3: CASSSRKQNEKLFF. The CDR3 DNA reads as TGTGCCAGCAGCTCCAGGAAACAAAATGAAAAACTGTTTTTT.